One and the same sample provided the 26 T cell receptor beta chains below, sequenced in a study of T cell responses to AZD1222 COVID-19 vaccine. The method was immunoSEQ multiplex PCR; TCRdb's version includes in-frame clones alone and lacks a portion of them. In the table there are more than 85,000 clones, approximately 86% of which are singletons. Sample: peripheral blood, taken on day 0 of AZD1222 vaccination. The receptors come from an adult in good health.

The chain carries TRBV11-2 and TRBJ1-1, with D possibly matching TRBD1 (5 bases). The CDR3 runs to 15 residues. Looked up from germline, CDR1 is SGHAT and CDR2 is FQNNGV. The V end lost 5 bases, the J end lost 4 bases, and 17 bases lay between the germline ends. The CDR3 DNA sequence: TGTGCCAGCAGCCCCGAGGACAATCTCCTCACTGAAGCTTTCTTT. It is translated as CASSPEDNLLTEAFF. The whole variable domain, filled in from reference TRBV11-2 and TRBJ1-1, reads EAGVAQSPRYKIIEKRQSVAFWCNPISGHATLYWYQQILGQGPKLLIQFQNNGVVDDSQLPKDRFSAERLKGVDSTLKIQPAKLEDSAVYLCASSPEDNLLTEAFFGQGTRLTVV.

The chain uses TRBV6-5 and TRBJ1-6; D gene unclear. CDR1 MNHEY and CDR2 SVGAGI come from the germline V gene. V was cut by 6 bases and J by 10 bases, with 13 bases left in between. There are 13 residues in the CDR3. The CDR3 DNA reads as TGTGCCAGCAGGGAGACCTCTGAATCACCCCTCCACTTT. It encodes CASRETSESPLHF.

J is TRBJ1-3 and V is TRBV5-1; D unresolved. Looked up from germline, CDR1 is SGHRS and CDR2 is YFSETQ. The CDR3 contains 16 residues. Trimming took off 0 bases at V and 2 bases at J, with 12 bases between the two ends. CDR3 in amino acids: CASSLDGTKAGNTIYF. CDR3 in DNA: TGCGCCAGCAGCTTGGATGGAACGAAAGCTGGAAACACCATATATTTT.

The chain has TRBV29-1 and TRBJ2-5; D is uncertain. The V gene's germline CDR1 is SQVTM and CDR2 ANQGSEA. The CDR3 has 12 residues. The V and J ends lost 5 bases and 5 bases respectively, with 12 bases between them. CDR3 DNA: TGCAGCGTTCCCGGTCAGGACGAGACCCAGTACTTC. Translated: CSVPGQDETQYF.

This clone appeared once. This chain uses TRBV27 with TRBJ2-1; 10 positions agree with TRBD1. The CDR3 is made up of 17 amino acids. Looked up from germline, CDR1 is MNHEY and CDR2 is SMNVEV (reference sequence). Trimming cost V 4 bases and J 2 bases; bases outside gene matches: 8. DNA of the CDR3: TGTGCCAGCAGTTCGTCCGCCGGGACAGGGGCCTACAATGAGCAGTTCTTC. Translating it yields CASSSSAGTGAYNEQFF.

The chain is built from TRBV5-4 and TRBJ1-3, with D unresolved. Germline CDR1 is SGHNT and CDR2 is YYREEE (reference sequence). V was trimmed by 1 base and J by 0 bases, leaving 5 bases between them. This CDR3 is 14 amino acids long. In DNA, the CDR3 is TGTGCCAGCAGCTTGCGAAGCTCTGGAAACACCATATATTTT. The encoded protein is CASSLRSSGNTIYF.

This clone was seen a few times. The J gene is TRBJ1-6, the V gene TRBV9; D gene uncertain. The CDR3 has 15 amino acids. CDR1 and CDR2 from the germline V gene are SGDLS and YYNGEE. V lost 4 bases and J 8 bases, leaving 16 bases between the germline ends. CDR3 loop: CASSPRLGLDSPLHF. CDR3 in DNA: TGTGCCAGCAGCCCGCGTCTGGGGTTGGATTCACCCCTCCACTTT.

The chain uses TRBV3-1 (or the pseudogene TRBV3-2) and TRBJ2-4, with a tentative D call TRBD2 (5 bases). The CDR3 runs 16 residues. Germline values: CDR1 LGHDT, CDR2 YNNKEL (reference sequence). Trimming took off 2 bases at V and 6 bases at J, with 17 bases between the two ends. The CDR3 nucleotides are TGTGCCAGCAGCCAAAAGGGTAATCTAGCCGTAAACATTCAGTACTTC. Its translation is CASSQKGNLAVNIQYF.

The chain employs TRBV5-1 and TRBJ2-2; TRBD1 matches 10 bases. This CDR3 contains 17 residues. The V segment lost 4 bases and the J segment 1 base; nucleotides outside the gene matches: 7. Germline loops: CDR1 SGHRS, CDR2 YFSETQ. Here the CDR3 DNA reads TGCGCCAGCAGCGTGGACAGGGGGGCCGGGAACACCGGGGAGCTGTTTTTT. Amino acids: CASSVDRGAGNTGELFF.

This clone was detected only once. V gene TRBV4-2 combines with J gene TRBJ2-5; TRBD2 might be the D (5 bases). The CDR3 consists of 14 residues. The germline V gene has CDR1 LGHNA and CDR2 YNFKEQ. V lost 1 base to trimming and J lost 5 bases, with 11 bases between them. The CDR3 loop reads CASSQGQEVETQYF. The CDR3 bases are TGTGCCAGCAGCCAAGGGCAGGAGGTTGAGACCCAGTACTTC.

This clone was detected only once. The chain couples TRBV6-2 or TRBV6-3 to TRBJ2-7; 11 nucleotides line up with TRBD2. Germline trimming cut 2 bases from V and 3 bases from J; bases unmatched to any gene: 6. The CDR3 loop spans 16 amino acids. Germline CDR1 MNHEY, CDR2 SVGEGT. This chain's CDR3 is CASSYPSGGYNYEQYF. The CDR3 nucleotides read TGTGCCAGCAGTTACCCTAGCGGGGGGTATAACTACGAGCAGTACTTC.

The chain carries TRBV5-1 and TRBJ1-4; no definite D call. V was cut by 0 bases and J by 8 bases, with 17 bases left in between. Germline assignment: CDR1 SGHRS and CDR2 YFSETQ. The CDR3 contains 16 residues. As DNA, the CDR3 is TGCGCCAGCAGCTTGGCCCCAGCTCCGGTTGGGGAAAAACTGTTTTTT. This gives the protein CASSLAPAPVGEKLFF.

The rearrangement joins TRBV1 to TRBJ1-1. TRBV1 is designated a pseudogene. This CDR3 spans 16 amino acids. The CDR3 coding sequence is TGCACCAGCAGCCAAGATCTTGGGGTGAAGAACACTGAAGCTTTCTTT. As protein: CTSSQDLGVKNTEAFF.

The count of this clone is one. Written as DNA, the CDR3 is TGCGCCAGCAGCTCACAGGGGCCCGGGGAGCTGTTTTTT. Translation: CASSSQGPGELFF. The chain recombines TRBV5-1 with TRBJ2-2; 7 bases agree with TRBD1. Germline assignment: CDR1 SGHRS and CDR2 YFSETQ. V lost 3 bases, J lost 6 bases, and 2 bases stayed unmatched. The CDR3 has 13 residues.

The rearrangement links TRBV9 to TRBJ1-2; a weak D match, TRBD1 (6 bases). This CDR3 has 14 amino acids. Germline CDR1 is SGDLS and CDR2 is YYNGEE. Trimming removed 2 bases at V and 3 bases at J, with 11 bases between. The CDR3 coding sequence is TGTGCCAGCAGCGTGGCACAGGGCCACTATGGCTACACCTTC. Protein sequence: CASSVAQGHYGYTF.

The V and J genes are TRBV25-1 and TRBJ2-1; 9 bases are a match to TRBD1. J lost 8 bases, V lost 4 bases, and 9 bases had no gene match. CDR3 length equals 15 residues. The germline V gene has CDR1 MGHDK and CDR2 SYGVNS. The DNA of the CDR3 is TGTGCCAGCAGTGCTACCGGGACAGGGTACGATGAGCAGTTCTTC. Its translation is CASSATGTGYDEQFF. Filled out from reference TRBV25-1 and TRBJ2-1, the complete variable domain reads EADIYQTPRYLVIGTGKKITLECSQTMGHDKMYWYQQDPGMELHLIHYSYGVNSTEKGDLSSESTVSRIRTEHFPLTLESARPSHTSQYLCASSATGTGYDEQFFGPGTRLTVL.

The V gene is TRBV3-1 (or the pseudogene TRBV3-2), the J gene TRBJ2-5; 9 bases line up with TRBD1. From germline, CDR1 is LGHDT and CDR2 YNNKEL (reference sequence). Trimming removed 4 bases from V and 2 bases from J; junction bases left unmatched: 5. The CDR3 is made up of 15 amino acids. The CDR3 sequence is CASSRSGTGQETQYF. CDR3 nucleotide sequence: TGTGCCAGCAGCCGATCCGGGACAGGGCAAGAGACCCAGTACTTC.

This chain links TRBV6-5 with TRBJ1-2; D is unresolved. Trimming took 6 bases from V and 8 from J, leaving 7 bases between them. Germline assignment: CDR1 MNHEY and CDR2 SVGAGI. This CDR3 contains 10 residues. The CDR3 here is CASSYTGYTF. CDR3 nucleotides: TGTGCCAGCAGCTACACGGGCTACACCTTC.

The chain joins TRBV3-1 (or the pseudogene TRBV3-2) to TRBJ2-7; D possibly uses TRBD1 or TRBD2 (5 bases each). The germline CDR1 and CDR2 sequences are LGHDT and YNNKEL (reference sequence). The CDR3 contains 12 residues. V lost 10 bases, J lost 0 bases, and 10 bases lay in between. CDR3 sequence: CATRDLSYEQYF. Here the CDR3 DNA reads TGTGCCACCCGGGACCTCTCCTACGAGCAGTACTTC.

The chain is built from TRBV27 and TRBJ2-7; D uncertain. Trimming shortened V by 5 bases and J by 1 base, and 15 bases separated the two germline ends. This CDR3 region has 15 residues. Looked up from germline, CDR1 is MNHEY and CDR2 is SMNVEV (reference sequence). The CDR3 coding sequence is TGTGCCAGCAGTCCCTCGTTGTTTCGATCCTACGAGCAGTACTTC. Its translation: CASSPSLFRSYEQYF.

V is TRBV6-2 or TRBV6-3 and J is TRBJ2-3, with D perhaps TRBD2 (5 bases). The CDR3 spans 13 residues. The V and J ends lost 6 bases and 4 bases respectively, with 11 bases between them. Germline V CDR1 and CDR2: MNHEY, SVGEGT. Here the CDR3 DNA reads TGTGCCAGCAGCCCCCCGGGGTCAGATACGCAGTATTTT. It specifies CASSPPGSDTQYF.

CDR3 loop: CASNRYRASNQPQHF. The CDR3 DNA reads as TGTGCCAGCAACCGCTACAGGGCCAGCAATCAGCCCCAGCATTTT. The rearrangement joins TRBV5-6 to TRBJ1-5; D is possibly TRBD1 (6 bases). V shed 6 bases and J shed 1 base, with 14 bases lying between them. The CDR3 covers 15 residues. Germline V CDR1 and CDR2: SGHDT, YYEEEE.

This chain joins TRBV10-3 and TRBJ1-2, with unresolved D. CDR3 length equals 12 residues. With 3 bases removed from V and 5 bases from J, the gap between germline ends came to 7 bases. The germline CDR1 and CDR2 sequences are ENHRY and SYGVKD. Written as DNA, the CDR3 is TGTGCCATCAGTGAAAAATATTATGGCTACACCTTC. This encodes CAISEKYYGYTF.

J is TRBJ1-6 and V is TRBV7-9; 7 positions match TRBD1. Unmatched junction bases numbered 10, after V lost 6 bases and J lost 5 bases. The CDR3 runs to 16 residues. Germline V gene sequence: CDR1 SEHNR, CDR2 FQNEAQ (reference sequence). The DNA for the CDR3 is TGTGCCAGCAGATACTACAGGGGAAATCATAATTCACCCCTCCACTTT. Residues: CASRYYRGNHNSPLHF.

The chain uses TRBV11-3 and TRBJ2-3; 7 positions match TRBD2. This CDR3 region has 16 residues. The germline V gene has CDR1 SGHNT and CDR2 YENEEA. V lost 4 bases to trimming and J lost 0 bases; unmatched junction nucleotides: 7. CDR3 sequence: CASSSVGSGSTDTQYF. The CDR3 DNA reads as TGTGCCAGCAGCTCAGTGGGTAGCGGGAGCACAGATACGCAGTATTTT.

Note on this clone: A junction end diverges from the germline sequence, so it may reflect a read error. The CDR3 nucleotides are TGTGCCAGCTCACTGTCAGGGACCATTACTTTC. This translates into CASSLSGTITF. The chain uses TRBV18 and TRBJ1-2; weak D call: TRBD1 (5 bases). Per the germline V gene, CDR1 is KGHSH and CDR2 is LQKENI. The CDR3 length is 11 residues.